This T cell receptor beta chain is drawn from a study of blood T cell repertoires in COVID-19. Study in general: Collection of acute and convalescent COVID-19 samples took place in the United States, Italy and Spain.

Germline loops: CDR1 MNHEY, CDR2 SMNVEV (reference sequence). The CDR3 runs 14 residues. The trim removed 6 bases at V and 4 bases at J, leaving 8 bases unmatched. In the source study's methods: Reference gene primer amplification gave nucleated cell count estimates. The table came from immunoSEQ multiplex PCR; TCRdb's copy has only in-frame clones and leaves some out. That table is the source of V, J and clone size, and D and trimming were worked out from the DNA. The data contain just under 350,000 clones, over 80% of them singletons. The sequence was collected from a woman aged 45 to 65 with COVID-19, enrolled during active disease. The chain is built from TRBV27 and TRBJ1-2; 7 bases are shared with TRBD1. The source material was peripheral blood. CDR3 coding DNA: TGTGCCAGCAGCCTGGGGGGACAGACCTATGGCTACACCTTC. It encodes CASSLGGQTYGYTF.